These 27 T cell receptor beta chains were sequenced from one sample in a study of blood T cell repertoires in COVID-19. Assay used: immunoSEQ multiplex PCR; TCRdb lists only in-frame clones, some missing. The sample includes some 74,000 clones, around 80% of them seen just once. Sequenced material: peripheral blood. These receptors came from a woman of 80 years or more with active or convalescent COVID-19.

This clone was observed a single time. This sequence joins TRBV5-1 and TRBJ2-2; perhaps TRBD1 as D (5 bases). The germline gives CDR1 SGHRS, CDR2 YFSETQ. Trimming cost V 0 bases and J 2 bases, with 8 bases left between them. The CDR3 extends over 15 amino acids. CDR3 nucleotide sequence: TGCGCCAGCAGCTTGGGGGGCTCCAACACCGGGGAGCTGTTTTTT. This sequence encodes CASSLGGSNTGELFF.

In its sample, this clone was seen a few times. The CDR3 here is CASSGDRLNYGYTF. Here the CDR3 DNA reads TGTGCCAGCAGTGGGGACAGGCTTAACTATGGCTACACCTTC. This chain joins TRBV28 and TRBJ1-2; 8 bases map to TRBD1. The ends lost 5 bases at V and 1 base at J; junction bases unmatched: 3. The CDR3 runs 14 residues. Per the germline V gene, CDR1 is MDHEN and CDR2 is SYDVKM.

The chain joins TRBV19 to TRBJ2-5; 14 nucleotides match TRBD2. Germline CDR1 is LNHDA and CDR2 is SQIVND (reference sequence). The CDR3 spans 19 residues. V gave up 6 bases and J gave up 2 bases; unmatched junction bases: 14. This chain's CDR3 is CASRTIPRTSGGTQETQYF. The CDR3 DNA reads as TGTGCCAGTAGAACAATTCCCAGGACTAGCGGGGGGACGCAAGAGACCCAGTACTTC.

This chain links TRBV2 with TRBJ2-1, with 7 bases that match TRBD2. The CDR3 covers 18 residues. V was pared by 0 bases and J by 3 bases, with 11 bases of the junction left unmatched. The V gene's germline CDR1 is SNHLY and CDR2 FYNNEI. The CDR3 DNA is TGTGCCAGCAGTGAAGCTGTTCGGTGGACTAGGGGCTACAATGAGCAGTTCTTC. It yields the protein CASSEAVRWTRGYNEQFF. The full variable domain, completed using reference TRBV2 and TRBJ2-1, is EPEVTQTPSHQVTQMGQEVILRCVPISNHLYFYWYRQILGQKVEFLVSFYNNEISEKSEIFDDQFSVERPDGSNFTLKIRSTKLEDSAMYFCASSEAVRWTRGYNEQFFGPGTRLTVL.

The chain employs TRBV7-2 and TRBJ2-7, with 9 bases aligning to TRBD1. Germline V gene lookup returns CDR1 SGHTA and CDR2 FQGNSA. The CDR3 has 13 residues. Trimming took 6 bases from V and 2 from J; bases not matched to a gene: 2. The CDR3 DNA sequence: TGTGCCAGCAGGGGGACAGGGACCTACGAGCAGTACTTC. This encodes CASRGTGTYEQYF.

The chain employs TRBV3-1 (or the pseudogene TRBV3-2) and TRBJ2-3; 7 bases are a match to TRBD2. Per the germline V gene, CDR1 is LGHDT and CDR2 is YNNKEL (reference sequence). The CDR3 is 18 residues long. J was trimmed by 0 bases and V by 4 bases; bases with no gene match: 13. The CDR3 region is CASSLYGGSSTSTDTQYF. For the CDR3, the DNA is TGTGCCAGCAGCCTTTACGGGGGGAGTTCGACTAGCACAGATACGCAGTATTTT.

The rearrangement joins TRBV5-1 to TRBJ2-3, with D hard to call. CDR1 and CDR2 from the germline V gene are SGHRS and YFSETQ. Trimming took off 3 bases at V and 1 base at J, with 6 bases between the two ends. The CDR3 totals 13 residues. The CDR3 loop is CASSSLRTDTQYF. In nucleotides, the CDR3 is TGCGCCAGCAGCTCACTTCGCACAGATACGCAGTATTTT.

The chain couples TRBV10-3 to TRBJ1-1; D may be TRBD1 (6 bases). CDR1 and CDR2 from the germline V gene are ENHRY and SYGVKD. The length of the CDR3 is 16 residues. Trimming took off 2 bases at V and 4 bases at J, with 17 bases between the two ends. The CDR3 protein is CAISEGRGIRITEAFF. The CDR3, as DNA: TGTGCCATCAGTGAGGGTAGGGGGATCAGGATCACTGAAGCTTTCTTT.

The chain has TRBV29-1 and TRBJ2-1; TRBD1 matches at 10 bases. The CDR3 is 14 amino acids. Germline V gives CDR1 SQVTM, CDR2 ANQGSEA. Trimming cost V 7 bases and J 7 bases; bases outside gene matches: 10. The CDR3 DNA is TGCAGCGCCGGGGACAGGGGAGGGGTAAATGAGCAGTTCTTC. Encoded protein: CSAGDRGGVNEQFF.

The V call is TRBV5-3, the J call TRBJ2-3, with 9 nucleotides matching TRBD2. TRBV5-3 belongs to the ORF category, with a function that is uncertain. The V gene end was trimmed by 0 bases and the J gene end by 5 bases; junction bases not matched to a gene: 7. The CDR3 loop spans 16 amino acids. The CDR3 nucleotides read TGTGCCAGAAGCTTGGGGCCTAGCGGGAATGAAGATACGCAGTATTTT. Translating gives CARSLGPSGNEDTQYF.

The chain links TRBV14 to TRBJ1-3; D may be TRBD1 (6 bases). Germline V gene data show CDR1 as SGHDN and CDR2 as FVKESK. Trimming stripped 0 bases from V and 1 base from J, with 13 bases between. CDR3 length equals 17 residues. Here the CDR3 reads CASSQEEGGASGNTIYF. The CDR3, as DNA: TGTGCCAGCAGCCAAGAGGAGGGGGGGGCTTCTGGAAACACCATATATTTT.

As concerns this clone: The junction and the germline gene differ at one end; a read error may be behind it. The V call is TRBV29-1, the J call TRBJ1-5; D perhaps matches TRBD1 (5 bases). This CDR3 has 12 residues. Germline loops: CDR1 SQVTM, CDR2 ANQGSEA. CDR3 in DNA: TGCAGCGTTCTGGGAGGGGACTCTTCCCTGGCTTTT. Protein product: CSVLGGDSSLAF.

The CDR3 loop reads CASSPWTSGSYNEQFF. The DNA for the CDR3 is TGTGCCAGCAGTCCTTGGACTAGCGGGAGTTACAATGAGCAGTTCTTC. The chain links TRBV28 to TRBJ2-1, with 13 bases aligning to TRBD2. Germline assignment: CDR1 MDHEN and CDR2 SYDVKM. The CDR3 totals 16 residues. J was trimmed by 4 bases and V by 5 bases; bases with no gene match: 5.

This rearrangement joins TRBV18 to TRBJ2-1; TRBD1 matches 9 bases. There are 15 residues in the CDR3. The trim removed 5 bases at V and 5 bases at J, leaving 7 bases unmatched. Germline CDR1 KGHSH, CDR2 LQKENI. Here the CDR3 DNA reads TGTGCCAGCTCAGCGGAGGACAGGGGTAACAATGAGCAGTTCTTC. Translation gives CASSAEDRGNNEQFF.

The chain carries TRBV27 and TRBJ1-1; no clear D gene. This CDR3 region has 16 residues. V was clipped by 2 bases and J by 0 bases, with 13 bases between them. Germline V gives CDR1 MNHEY, CDR2 SMNVEV (reference sequence). CDR3 in DNA: TGTGCCAGCAGTTTAAAGAGTGGAGCCATGAACACTGAAGCTTTCTTT. It specifies CASSLKSGAMNTEAFF.

This clone was recorded once. The CDR3 bases are TGTGCCAGCAGCTTTAGGCGGCCTGAAAGACCCTCTGGGGCCAACGTCCTGACTTTC. Its translation: CASSFRRPERPSGANVLTF. The gene calls are TRBV7-2 and TRBJ2-6; D gene ambiguous. Trimming pared 3 bases from V and 0 bases from J, leaving 18 bases between. This CDR3 region has 19 residues. Germline V gives CDR1 SGHTA, CDR2 FQGNSA.

The chain carries TRBV4-3 and TRBJ2-5; possible D gene TRBD1, 5 bases. The CDR3 is made up of 14 amino acids. Trimming took off 1 base at V and 3 bases at J, with 9 bases between the two ends. Germline values: CDR1 LGHNA, CDR2 YSLEER. CDR3 loop: CASSQGQKEETQYF. CDR3 sequence (DNA): TGCGCCAGCAGCCAAGGACAGAAAGAAGAGACCCAGTACTTC.

The V and J genes are TRBV5-1 and TRBJ2-1, with TRBD2 matching 14 bases. The CDR3 is 17 residues long. V lost 2 bases to trimming and J lost 4 bases; unmatched junction nucleotides: 5. Germline CDR1 reads SGHRS; CDR2 reads YFSETQ. The CDR3 region has the DNA TGCGCCAGCAGCTTCGCGGGACTAGCGGGGGTATACAATGAGCAGTTCTTC. This sequence encodes CASSFAGLAGVYNEQFF.

The chain carries TRBV7-2 and TRBJ2-7; 7 bases fit TRBD1. This CDR3 has 16 amino acids. With V trimmed by 1 base and J by 6 bases, 12 bases remained unmatched. Looked up from germline, CDR1 is SGHTA and CDR2 is FQGNSA. The CDR3: CASSLGGTVVSGEQYF. In DNA form, the CDR3 reads TGTGCCAGCAGCTTAGGGGGGACAGTGGTCTCCGGCGAGCAGTACTTC. Full variable domain (missing parts from reference TRBV7-2 and TRBJ2-7): GAGVSQSPSNKVTEKGKDVELRCDPISGHTALYWYRQSLGQGLEFLIYFQGNSAPDKSGLPSDRFSAERTGGSVSTLTIQRTQQEDSAVYLCASSLGGTVVSGEQYFGPGTRLTVT.

The chain combines TRBV27 with TRBJ1-2; D call uncertain. V lost 6 bases and J lost 8, with 13 bases in between. CDR1 and CDR2 from the germline V gene are MNHEY and SMNVEV (reference sequence). The CDR3 is made up of 12 amino acids. This CDR3 is CASSSIGKGYTF. In nucleotides, the CDR3 is TGTGCCAGCAGCTCTATCGGGAAGGGCTACACCTTC.

The V gene is TRBV29-1, the J gene TRBJ1-4, with 7 bases aligning to TRBD1. CDR3 size: 14 residues. Germline V gene sequence: CDR1 SQVTM, CDR2 ANQGSEA. Trimming cost V 4 bases and J 5 bases; bases outside gene matches: 7. The CDR3 DNA follows: TGCAGCGTTGTAATGGGACAGTCAAATGAAAAACTGTTTTTT. Its translation is CSVVMGQSNEKLFF.

The gene calls are TRBV7-6 and TRBJ1-3; weak D call: TRBD1 (6 bases). Germline CDR1 SGHVS, CDR2 FNYEAQ. The CDR3 is made up of 14 amino acids. Trimming took 11 bases from V and 0 from J, leaving 14 bases between them. The CDR3 here is CAGTGISSGNTIYF. The CDR3 coding sequence is TGTGCCGGAACAGGGATTAGCTCTGGAAACACCATATATTTT. Based on the CDR3 plus reference TRBV7-6 and TRBJ1-3, the full variable domain is GAGVSQSPRYKVTKRGQDVALRCDPISGHVSLYWYRQALGQGPEFLTYFNYEAQQDKSGLPNDRFSAERPEGSISTLTIQRTEQRDSAMYRCAGTGISSGNTIYFGEGSWLTVV.

The chain carries TRBV7-9 and TRBJ1-1, with D maybe TRBD1 (6 bases). The V and J ends lost 3 bases and 2 bases respectively, with 10 bases between them. The CDR3 runs to 14 residues. The germline gives CDR1 SEHNR, CDR2 FQNEAQ (reference sequence). Written as DNA, the CDR3 is TGTGCCAGCAGCTTGGCGGGGGCTAACACTGAAGCTTTCTTT. Its protein product is CASSLAGANTEAFF. The whole variable domain, filled in from reference TRBV7-9 and TRBJ1-1, reads DTGVSQNPRHKITKRGQNVTFRCDPISEHNRLYWYRQTLGQGPEFLTYFQNEAQLEKSRLLSDRFSAERPKGSFSTLEIQRTEQGDSAMYLCASSLAGANTEAFFGQGTRLTVV.

This chain links TRBV7-3 with TRBJ2-1, with TRBD1 matching 7 bases. CDR1 is SGHTA, CDR2 FQGTGA, per germline. CDR3 length: 15 residues. Germline trimming cut 2 bases from V and 4 bases from J; bases unmatched to any gene: 5. The CDR3 DNA reads TGTGCCAGCAGCTTAGGAGGACAGGAATACAATGAGCAGTTCTTC. Amino acid sequence: CASSLGGQEYNEQFF.

V usage is TRBV5-1 and J usage is TRBJ2-7, with 9 positions matching TRBD2. Germline V gives CDR1 SGHRS, CDR2 YFSETQ. The trim removed 2 bases at V and 5 bases at J, leaving 5 bases unmatched. The CDR3 totals 14 residues. CDR3 amino acids: CASSFPSGVNEQYF. In nucleotides, the CDR3 is TGCGCCAGCAGCTTCCCTAGCGGGGTTAACGAGCAGTACTTC. Drawing the rest from reference TRBV5-1 and TRBJ2-7, the complete variable domain is KAGVTQTPRYLIKTRGQQVTLSCSPISGHRSVSWYQQTPGQGLQFLFEYFSETQRNKGNFPGRFSGRQFSNSRSEMNVSTLELGDSALYLCASSFPSGVNEQYFGPGTRLTVT.

The chain couples TRBV5-6 to TRBJ2-7, with 10 bases aligning to TRBD2. Trimming removed 4 bases from V and 2 bases from J; junction bases left unmatched: 15. This CDR3 is 18 amino acids long. Germline assignment: CDR1 SGHDT and CDR2 YYEEEE. The CDR3 region has the DNA TGTGCCAGCAGCCCCCTCCCCGCTAGCGGGAGTTTTCCCTACGAGCAGTACTTC. Translated, it gives CASSPLPASGSFPYEQYF.

This rearrangement joins TRBV11-3 to TRBJ2-2, with unresolved D. Germline V gene data show CDR1 as SGHNT and CDR2 as YENEEA. V was cut by 1 base and J by 3 bases, with 6 bases left in between. The CDR3 contains 14 residues. CDR3 amino acids: CASSLGLDTGELFF. Written as DNA, the CDR3 is TGTGCCAGCAGCTTAGGCCTAGACACCGGGGAGCTGTTTTTT.